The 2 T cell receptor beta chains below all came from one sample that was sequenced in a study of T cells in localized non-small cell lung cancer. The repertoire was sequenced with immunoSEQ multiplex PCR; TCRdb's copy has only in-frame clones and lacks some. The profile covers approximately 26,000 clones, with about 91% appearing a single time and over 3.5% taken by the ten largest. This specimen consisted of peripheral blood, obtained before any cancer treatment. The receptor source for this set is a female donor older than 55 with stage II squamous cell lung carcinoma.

The chain's CDR3 is CASSQDRVSFDYGYTF. The CDR3 nucleotides are TGCGCCAGCAGCCAAGATCGGGTGAGTTTCGACTATGGCTACACCTTC. The chain couples TRBV4-3 to TRBJ1-2; D gene ambiguous. Germline assignment: CDR1 LGHNA and CDR2 YSLEER. The CDR3 spans 16 residues. Trimming shortened V by 0 bases and J by 3 bases, and 14 bases separated the two germline ends.

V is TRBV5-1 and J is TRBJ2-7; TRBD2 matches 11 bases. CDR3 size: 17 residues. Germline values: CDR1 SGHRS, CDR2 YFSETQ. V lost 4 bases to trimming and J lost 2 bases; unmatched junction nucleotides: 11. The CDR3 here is CASSPLAGVRTPYEQYF. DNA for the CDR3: TGCGCCAGCAGCCCACTAGCGGGAGTGAGAACCCCCTACGAGCAGTACTTC.